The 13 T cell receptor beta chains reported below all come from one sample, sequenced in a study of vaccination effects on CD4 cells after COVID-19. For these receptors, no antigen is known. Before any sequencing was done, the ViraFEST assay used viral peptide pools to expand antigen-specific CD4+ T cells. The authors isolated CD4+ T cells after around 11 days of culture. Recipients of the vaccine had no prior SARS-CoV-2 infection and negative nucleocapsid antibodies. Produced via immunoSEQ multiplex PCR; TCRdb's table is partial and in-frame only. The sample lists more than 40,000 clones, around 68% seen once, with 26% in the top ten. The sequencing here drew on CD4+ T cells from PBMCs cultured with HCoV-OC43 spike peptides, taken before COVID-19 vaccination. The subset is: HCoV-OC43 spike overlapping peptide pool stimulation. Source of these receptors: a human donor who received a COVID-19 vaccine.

The CDR3 DNA reads TGTGCCAGCAGAGAGGGGGCGCTGGAGACCCAGTACTTC. This codes for CASREGALETQYF. The chain couples TRBV27 to TRBJ2-5, with 7 bases identical to TRBD1. Germline values: CDR1 MNHEY, CDR2 SMNVEV (reference sequence). The CDR3 is 13 residues long. After removal of 6 bases from V and 5 bases from J, the junction contained 6 bases not matched to a gene.

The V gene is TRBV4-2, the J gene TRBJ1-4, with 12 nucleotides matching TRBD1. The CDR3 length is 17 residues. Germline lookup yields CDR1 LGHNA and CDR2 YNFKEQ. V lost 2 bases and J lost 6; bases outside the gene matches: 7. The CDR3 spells CASSQPGQGARDEKLFF. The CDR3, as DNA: TGTGCCAGCAGCCAACCGGGACAGGGGGCTAGGGATGAAAAACTGTTTTTT.

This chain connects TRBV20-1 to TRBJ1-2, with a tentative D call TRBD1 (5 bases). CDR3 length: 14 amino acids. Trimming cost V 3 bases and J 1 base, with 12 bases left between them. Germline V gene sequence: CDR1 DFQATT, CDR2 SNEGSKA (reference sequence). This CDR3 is CSASGQGLNYGYTF. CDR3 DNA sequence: TGCAGTGCTAGTGGGCAGGGCCTTAACTATGGCTACACCTTC.

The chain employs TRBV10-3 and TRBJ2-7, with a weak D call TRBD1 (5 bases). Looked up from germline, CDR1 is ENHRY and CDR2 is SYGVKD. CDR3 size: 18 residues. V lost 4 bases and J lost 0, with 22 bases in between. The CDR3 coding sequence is TGTGCCATCAGTGGGGGCTGGGGCAGCCTGCTAAGCTCCTACGAGCAGTACTTC. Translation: CAISGGWGSLLSSYEQYF.

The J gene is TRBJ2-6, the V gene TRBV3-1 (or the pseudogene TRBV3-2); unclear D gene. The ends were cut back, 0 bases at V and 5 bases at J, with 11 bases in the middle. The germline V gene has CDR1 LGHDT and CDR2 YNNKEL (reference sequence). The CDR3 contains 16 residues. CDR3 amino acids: CASSQDSGMRANVLTF. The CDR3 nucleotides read TGTGCCAGCAGCCAAGATTCCGGAATGAGGGCCAACGTCCTGACTTTC.

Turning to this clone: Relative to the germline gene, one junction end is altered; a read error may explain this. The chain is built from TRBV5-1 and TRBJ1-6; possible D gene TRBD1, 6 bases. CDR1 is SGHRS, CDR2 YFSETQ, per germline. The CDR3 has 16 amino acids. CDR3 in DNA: TGCGCCAGCAGCGGGTCCGCGGGGGCATATAGTTCACCCCTCCACTTT. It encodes CASSGSAGAYSSPLHF.

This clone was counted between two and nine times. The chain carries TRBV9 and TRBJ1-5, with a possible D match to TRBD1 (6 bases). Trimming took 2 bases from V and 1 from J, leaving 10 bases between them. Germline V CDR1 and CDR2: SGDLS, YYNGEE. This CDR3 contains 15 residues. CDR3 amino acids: CASSVSGESNQPQHF. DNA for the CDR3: TGTGCCAGCAGCGTCTCAGGGGAAAGCAATCAGCCCCAGCATTTT.

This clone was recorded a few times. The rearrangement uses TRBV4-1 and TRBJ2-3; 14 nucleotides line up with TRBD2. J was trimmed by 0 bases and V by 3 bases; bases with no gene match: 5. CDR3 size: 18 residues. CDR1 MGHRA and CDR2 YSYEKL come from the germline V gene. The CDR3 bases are TGCGCCAGCAGCCAGGGACTAGCGGGAGTTATCAGCACAGATACGCAGTATTTT. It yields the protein CASSQGLAGVISTDTQYF.

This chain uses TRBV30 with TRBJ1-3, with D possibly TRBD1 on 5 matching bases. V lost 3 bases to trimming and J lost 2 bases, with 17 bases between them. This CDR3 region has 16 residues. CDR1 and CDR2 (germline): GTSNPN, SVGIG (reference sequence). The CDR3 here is CAWRAEWGKAGNTIYF. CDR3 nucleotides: TGTGCCTGGAGAGCCGAGTGGGGGAAAGCTGGAAACACCATATATTTT.

In DNA, the CDR3 is TGTGCCAGCAGCTTGACAGCGGGGCACGAGACCCAGTACTTC. Residues: CASSLTAGHETQYF. V and J are TRBV5-6 and TRBJ2-5, with TRBD2 matching over 7 bases. The germline gives CDR1 SGHDT, CDR2 YYEEEE. After removal of 1 base from V and 5 bases from J, the junction contained 5 bases not matched to a gene. The CDR3 consists of 14 residues.

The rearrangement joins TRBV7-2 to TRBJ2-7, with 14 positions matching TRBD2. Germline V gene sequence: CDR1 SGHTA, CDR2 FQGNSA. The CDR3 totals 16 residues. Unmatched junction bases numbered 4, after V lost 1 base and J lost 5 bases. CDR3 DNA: TGTGCCAGCAGCTTAGGACTAGCGGGGGGGATGAACGAGCAGTACTTC. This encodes CASSLGLAGGMNEQYF.

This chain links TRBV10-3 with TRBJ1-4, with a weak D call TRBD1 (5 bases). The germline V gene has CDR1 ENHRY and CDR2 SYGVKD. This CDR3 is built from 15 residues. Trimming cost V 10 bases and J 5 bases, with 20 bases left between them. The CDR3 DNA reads TGTGCCACCTCCCCCCCAGGGCGATCGAATGAAAAACTGTTTTTT. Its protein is CATSPPGRSNEKLFF.

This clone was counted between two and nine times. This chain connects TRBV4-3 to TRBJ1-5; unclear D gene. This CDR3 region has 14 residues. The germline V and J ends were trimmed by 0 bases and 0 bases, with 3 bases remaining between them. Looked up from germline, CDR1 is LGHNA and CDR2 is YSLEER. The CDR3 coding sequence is TGCGCCAGCAGCCAAGAGCTTAGCAATCAGCCCCAGCATTTT. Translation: CASSQELSNQPQHF.